This note documents a single TCR beta chain sequence. The sample originates from a study of T-cell reconstitution after alpha-beta-depleted transplantation in children. This sample's TCRbeta library carried unique molecular identifier barcodes. From the PCR reads, TCRdb called clonotypes with MiXCR, one entry per CDR3 protein. The sample has 700,000 to 950,000 distinct CDR3 sequences; roughly 16% are singletons. Germline V gives CDR1 SQVTM, CDR2 ANQGSEA. Between the trimmed V and J ends, which lost 6 bases and 0 bases, there was a span of 12 bases. The CDR3 contains 14 residues. This receptor was taken from a male patient between 10 and 17 years old who had a stem cell transplant for acute lymphoblastic leukemia, so the T cells may come from the graft donor. The chain links TRBV29-1 to TRBJ2-4; a weak D match, TRBD2 (6 bases). The specimen was PBMCs, mostly from graft donor cells, collected 360 days after TCRalphabeta/CD19-depleted stem cell transplant. This chain's CDR3 is CSVDGGVAKNIQYF. The CDR3 DNA reads as TGCAGCGTCGATGGAGGGGTAGCCAAAAACATTCAGTACTTC.